The clone carrying this TCR beta chain has a handful of counts. Its antigen remains unknown. Some clones are missing from TCRdb's copy, which holds only in-frame ones; the method was immunoSEQ multiplex PCR. The sample consists of 35,000 to 55,000 clones, around 79% of them appearing once. ViraFEST assay sequencing came after antigen-specific CD4+ T cells were expanded with viral peptide pools. When roughly eleven days of culture had elapsed, CD4+ T cells were isolated. A positive SARS-CoV-2 PCR test fell between March and December 2020. Half-medium exchanges with IL-2 medium took place on days 3 and 7. The CDR3 runs to 13 residues. Germline CDR1 SGHTA, CDR2 FQGNSA. V was clipped by 8 bases and J by 4 bases; unmatched bases: 5. The data belong to a study of vaccination effects on CD4 cells after COVID-19. Study context: Either the BNT162b2 or mRNA-1273 vaccine was given to participants in two doses.

Notes on the study in general: Few convalescent patients, and no early post-infection timepoints, were available to the study.

The sequenced sample was CD4+ T cells from PBMCs cultured with a peptide pool, obtained before COVID-19 vaccination. This TCR was recovered from a human donor who had a prior SARS-CoV-2 infection. The V and J genes are TRBV7-2 and TRBJ1-3, with TRBD1 matching 7 bases. The CDR3 reads CASATGRGNTIYF. CDR3 DNA: TGTGCCAGCGCGACAGGGAGGGGAAACACCATATATTTT.